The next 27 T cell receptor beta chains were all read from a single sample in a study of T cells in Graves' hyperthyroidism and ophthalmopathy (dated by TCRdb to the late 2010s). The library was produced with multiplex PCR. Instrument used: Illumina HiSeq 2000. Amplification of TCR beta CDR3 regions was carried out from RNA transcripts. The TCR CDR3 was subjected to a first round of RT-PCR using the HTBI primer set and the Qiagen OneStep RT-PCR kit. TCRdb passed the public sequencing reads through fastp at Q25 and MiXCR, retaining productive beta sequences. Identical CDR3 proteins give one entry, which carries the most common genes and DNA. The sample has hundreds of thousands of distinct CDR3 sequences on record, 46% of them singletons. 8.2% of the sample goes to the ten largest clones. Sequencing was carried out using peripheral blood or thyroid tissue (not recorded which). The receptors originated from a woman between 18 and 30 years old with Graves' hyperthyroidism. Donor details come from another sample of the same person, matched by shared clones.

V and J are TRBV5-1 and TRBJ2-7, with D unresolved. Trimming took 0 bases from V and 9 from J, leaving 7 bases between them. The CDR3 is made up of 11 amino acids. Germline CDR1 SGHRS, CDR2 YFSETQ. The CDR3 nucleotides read TGCGCCAGCAGCTTGGGCGATCGGCAGTACTTC. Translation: CASSLGDRQYF.

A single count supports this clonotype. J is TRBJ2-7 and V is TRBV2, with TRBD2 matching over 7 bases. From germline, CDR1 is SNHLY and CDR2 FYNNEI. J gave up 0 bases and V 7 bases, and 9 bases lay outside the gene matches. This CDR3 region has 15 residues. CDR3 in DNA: TGTGCCAGCACCAACCTAGCGGCACCCTCCTACGAGCAGTACTTC. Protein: CASTNLAAPSYEQYF.

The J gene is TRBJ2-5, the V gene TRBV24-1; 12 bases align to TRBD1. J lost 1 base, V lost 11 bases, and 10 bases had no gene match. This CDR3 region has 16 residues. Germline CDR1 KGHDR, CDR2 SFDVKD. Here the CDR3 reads CASSPGTGGGQETQYF. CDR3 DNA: TGTGCCAGCAGCCCAGGGACAGGGGGCGGCCAAGAGACCCAGTACTTC.

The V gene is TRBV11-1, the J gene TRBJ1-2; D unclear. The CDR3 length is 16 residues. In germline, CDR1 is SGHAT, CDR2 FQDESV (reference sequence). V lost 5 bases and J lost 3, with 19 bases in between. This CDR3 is CASSVAREEYDYGYTF. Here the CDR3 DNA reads TGTGCCAGCAGCGTTGCCCGAGAAGAGTACGACTATGGCTACACCTTC.

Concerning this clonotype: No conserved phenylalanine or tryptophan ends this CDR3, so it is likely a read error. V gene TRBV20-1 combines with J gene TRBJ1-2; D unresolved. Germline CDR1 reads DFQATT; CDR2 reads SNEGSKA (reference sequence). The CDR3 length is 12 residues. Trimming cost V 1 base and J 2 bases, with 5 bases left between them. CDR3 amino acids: CSARGSNYGYTL. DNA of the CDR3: TGCAGTGCTAGAGGGTCCAACTATGGCTACACCCTC.

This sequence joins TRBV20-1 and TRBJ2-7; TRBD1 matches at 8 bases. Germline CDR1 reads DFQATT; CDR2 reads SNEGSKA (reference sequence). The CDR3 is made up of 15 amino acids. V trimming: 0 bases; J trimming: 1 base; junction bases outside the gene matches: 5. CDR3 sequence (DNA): TGCAGTGCTAGAGATCCGACAGGGGAGTCCTACGAGCAGTACTTC. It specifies CSARDPTGESYEQYF.

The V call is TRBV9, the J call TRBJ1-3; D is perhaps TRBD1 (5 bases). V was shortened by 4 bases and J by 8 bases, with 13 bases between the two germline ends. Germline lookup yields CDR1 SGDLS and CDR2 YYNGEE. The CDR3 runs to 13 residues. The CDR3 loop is CASSPTGGDTIYF. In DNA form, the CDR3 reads TGTGCCAGCAGCCCGACCGGGGGAGACACCATATATTTT.

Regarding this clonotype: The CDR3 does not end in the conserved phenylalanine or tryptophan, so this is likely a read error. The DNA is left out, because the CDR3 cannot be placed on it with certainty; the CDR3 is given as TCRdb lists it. The CDR3 here is CASSTTTRP. This sequence joins TRBV7-9 and TRBJ2-7. The germline gives CDR1 SEHNR, CDR2 FQNEAQ (reference sequence). The CDR3 adds up to 9 amino acids, both ends counted.

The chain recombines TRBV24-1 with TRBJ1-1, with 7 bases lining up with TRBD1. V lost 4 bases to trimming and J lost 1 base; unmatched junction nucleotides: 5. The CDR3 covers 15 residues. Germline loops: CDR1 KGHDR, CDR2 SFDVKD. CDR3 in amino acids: CATSDPGTANTEAFF. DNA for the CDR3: TGTGCCACCAGTGACCCCGGGACAGCGAACACTGAAGCTTTCTTT.

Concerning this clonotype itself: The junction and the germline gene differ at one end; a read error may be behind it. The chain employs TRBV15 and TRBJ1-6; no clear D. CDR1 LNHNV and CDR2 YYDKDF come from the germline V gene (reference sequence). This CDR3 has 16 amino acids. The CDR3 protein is CATSRDRVAGESPLHF. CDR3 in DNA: TGCGCCACCAGCAGAGATCGGGTGGCGGGCGAGTCACCCCTCCACTTT.

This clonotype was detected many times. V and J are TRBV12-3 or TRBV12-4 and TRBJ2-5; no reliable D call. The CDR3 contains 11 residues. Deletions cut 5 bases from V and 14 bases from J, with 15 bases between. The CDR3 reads CASSLDGVPYF. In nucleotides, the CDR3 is TGTGCCAGCAGTCTAGACGGAGTGCCCTACTTC.

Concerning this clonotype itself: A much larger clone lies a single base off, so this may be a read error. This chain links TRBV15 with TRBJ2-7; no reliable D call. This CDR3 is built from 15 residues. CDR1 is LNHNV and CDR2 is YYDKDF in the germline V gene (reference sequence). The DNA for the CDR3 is TGTGCCACCAGCAGAGAGTGGCAACCTACCTACGAGCTGTACTTC. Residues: CATSREWQPTYELYF.

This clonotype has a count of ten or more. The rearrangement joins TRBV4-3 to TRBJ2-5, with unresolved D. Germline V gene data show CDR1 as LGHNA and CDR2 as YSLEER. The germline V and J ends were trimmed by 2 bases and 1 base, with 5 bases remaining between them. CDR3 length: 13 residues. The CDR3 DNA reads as TGCGCCAGCAGCCAACTTCTCCAAGAGACCCAGTACTTC. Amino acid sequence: CASSQLLQETQYF.

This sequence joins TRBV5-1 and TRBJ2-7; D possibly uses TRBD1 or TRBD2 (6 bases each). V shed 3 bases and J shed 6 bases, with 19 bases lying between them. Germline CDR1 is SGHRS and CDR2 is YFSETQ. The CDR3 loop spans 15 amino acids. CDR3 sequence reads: CASSWDGGQSGEQYF. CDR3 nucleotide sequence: TGCGCCAGCAGCTGGGACGGGGGCCAGTCCGGCGAGCAGTACTTC.

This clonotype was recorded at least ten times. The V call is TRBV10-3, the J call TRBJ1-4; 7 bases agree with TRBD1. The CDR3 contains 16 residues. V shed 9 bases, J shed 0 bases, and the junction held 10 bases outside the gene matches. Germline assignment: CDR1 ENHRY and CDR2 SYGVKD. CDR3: CAITRQGWATNEKLFF. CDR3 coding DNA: TGTGCCATTACCCGACAGGGATGGGCAACTAATGAAAAACTGTTTTTT.

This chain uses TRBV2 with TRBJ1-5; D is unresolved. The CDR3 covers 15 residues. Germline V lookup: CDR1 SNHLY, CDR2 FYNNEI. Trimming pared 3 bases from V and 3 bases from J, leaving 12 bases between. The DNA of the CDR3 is TGTGCCAGCAGTGATGTGCGGCAGAACAATCAGCCCCAGCATTTT. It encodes CASSDVRQNNQPQHF.

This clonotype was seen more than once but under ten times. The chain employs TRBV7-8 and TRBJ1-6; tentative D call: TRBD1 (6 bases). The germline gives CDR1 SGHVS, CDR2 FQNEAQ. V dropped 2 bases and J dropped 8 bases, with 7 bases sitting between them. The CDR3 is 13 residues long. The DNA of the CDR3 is TGTGCCAGCAGCTTAAACAGGGATTCACCCCTCCACTTT. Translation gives CASSLNRDSPLHF.

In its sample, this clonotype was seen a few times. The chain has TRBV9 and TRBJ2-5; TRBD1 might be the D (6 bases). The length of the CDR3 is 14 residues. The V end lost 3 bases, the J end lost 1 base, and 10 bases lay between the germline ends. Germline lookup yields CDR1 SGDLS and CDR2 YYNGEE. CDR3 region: CASSATGSQETQYF. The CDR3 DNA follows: TGTGCCAGCAGCGCCACAGGGTCCCAAGAGACCCAGTACTTC.

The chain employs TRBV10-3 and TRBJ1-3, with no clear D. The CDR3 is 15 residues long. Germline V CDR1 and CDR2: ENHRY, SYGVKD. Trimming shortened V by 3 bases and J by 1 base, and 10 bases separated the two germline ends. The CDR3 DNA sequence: TGTGCCATCAGTGAAGGTGAGGGATCTGGAAACACCATATATTTT. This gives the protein CAISEGEGSGNTIYF.

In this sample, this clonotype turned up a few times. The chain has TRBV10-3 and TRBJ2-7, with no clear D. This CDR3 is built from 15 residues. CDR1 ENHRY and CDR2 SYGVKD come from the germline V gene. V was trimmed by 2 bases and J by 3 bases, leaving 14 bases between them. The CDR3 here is CAISETKFRVYEQYF. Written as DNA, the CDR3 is TGTGCCATCAGTGAGACCAAGTTTCGGGTCTACGAGCAGTACTTC.

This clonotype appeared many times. Written as DNA, the CDR3 is TGCGCCAGCAGTGAGTCAGCTAGCGGATACGAGCAGTACTTC. Its protein product is CASSESASGYEQYF. The J gene is TRBJ2-7, the V gene TRBV10-2; TRBD2 agrees at 7 bases. The junction had 3 bases not matched to a gene; V was cut back by 0 bases and J by 4 bases. From germline, CDR1 is WSHSY and CDR2 SAAADI. The length of the CDR3 is 14 residues.

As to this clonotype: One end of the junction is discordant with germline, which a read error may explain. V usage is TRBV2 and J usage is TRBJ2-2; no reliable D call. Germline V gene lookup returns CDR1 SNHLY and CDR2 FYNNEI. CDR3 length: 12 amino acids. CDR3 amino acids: CASSLNAGELFF. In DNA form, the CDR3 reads TGTGCCAGCAGCTTGAACGCCGGGGAGCTGTTTTTT.

DNA of the CDR3: TGTGCCATCGCGCCTAGCGGAAAAGAGACCCAGTACTTC. Its protein product is CAIAPSGKETQYF. The chain uses TRBV10-3 and TRBJ2-5; 7 bases are shared with TRBD2. The ends lost 8 bases at V and 3 bases at J; junction bases unmatched: 6. The CDR3 runs 13 residues. The germline V gene encodes CDR1 ENHRY and CDR2 SYGVKD.

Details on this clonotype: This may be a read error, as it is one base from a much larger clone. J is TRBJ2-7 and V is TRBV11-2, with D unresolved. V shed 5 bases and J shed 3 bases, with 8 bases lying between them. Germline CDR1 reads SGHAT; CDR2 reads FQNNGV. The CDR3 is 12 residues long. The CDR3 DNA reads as TGTGCCAGCAGCGCCACCTTCTACGAGCAGTACTTC. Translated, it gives CASSATFYEQYF.

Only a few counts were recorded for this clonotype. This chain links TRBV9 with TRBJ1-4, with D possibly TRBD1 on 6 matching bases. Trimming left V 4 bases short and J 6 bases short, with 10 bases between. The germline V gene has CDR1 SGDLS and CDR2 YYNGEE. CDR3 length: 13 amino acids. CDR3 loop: CASSLWTDEKLFF. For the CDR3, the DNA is TGTGCCAGCAGCTTGTGGACAGATGAAAAACTGTTTTTT.

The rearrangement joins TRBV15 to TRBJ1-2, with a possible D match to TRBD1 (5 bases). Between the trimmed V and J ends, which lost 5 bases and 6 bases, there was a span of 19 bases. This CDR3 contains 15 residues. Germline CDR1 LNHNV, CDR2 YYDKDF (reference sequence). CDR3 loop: CATSSTPGTSDGYTF. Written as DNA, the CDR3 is TGTGCCACCAGCTCCACCCCCGGGACGAGTGATGGCTACACCTTC.

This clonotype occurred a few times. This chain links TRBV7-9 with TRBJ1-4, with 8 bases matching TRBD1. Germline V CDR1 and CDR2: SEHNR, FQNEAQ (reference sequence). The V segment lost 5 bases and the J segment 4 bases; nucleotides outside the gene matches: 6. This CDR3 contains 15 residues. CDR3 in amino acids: CASSVKDRDNEKLFF. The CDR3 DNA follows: TGTGCCAGCAGCGTTAAGGACAGGGATAATGAAAAACTGTTTTTT.